This T cell receptor beta chain was observed in a study of cytomegalovirus exposure and HLA in healthy donors. General study findings and limits: The study flagged approximately 180 TCR beta chains as cytomegalovirus-associated. Within the data, a cluster of highly shared sequence variants was likely a sequencing artifact.

To note about this clone: No antigen is known for it.

Germline trimming cut 5 bases from V and 0 bases from J; bases unmatched to any gene: 5. Germline CDR1 and CDR2: SGHVS and FQNEAQ. This CDR3 has 15 amino acids. Use of 60 Vbeta and 13 Jbeta primers characterized the PCR. Here immunoSEQ multiplex PCR was the method, and the copy in TCRdb shows in-frame clones only, minus some. The sample consists of tens of thousands of clones, more than 60% of them appearing once. The gene calls are TRBV7-8 and TRBJ1-1; 8 bases are shared with TRBD1. Sequencing was carried out using PBMCs. The receptor was isolated from a man aged 45 to 65 in good health and CMV-seropositive. CDR3 amino acids: CASSPGQGMNTEAFF. The CDR3 bases are TGTGCCAGCAGCCCCGGACAGGGAATGAACACTGAAGCTTTCTTT. Full variable domain (rest looked up from reference TRBV7-8 and TRBJ1-1): GAGVSQSPRYKVAKRGQDVALRCDPISGHVSLFWYQQALGQGPEFLTYFQNEAQLDKSGLPSDRFFAERPEGSVSTLKIQRTQQEDSAVYLCASSPGQGMNTEAFFGQGTRLTVV.